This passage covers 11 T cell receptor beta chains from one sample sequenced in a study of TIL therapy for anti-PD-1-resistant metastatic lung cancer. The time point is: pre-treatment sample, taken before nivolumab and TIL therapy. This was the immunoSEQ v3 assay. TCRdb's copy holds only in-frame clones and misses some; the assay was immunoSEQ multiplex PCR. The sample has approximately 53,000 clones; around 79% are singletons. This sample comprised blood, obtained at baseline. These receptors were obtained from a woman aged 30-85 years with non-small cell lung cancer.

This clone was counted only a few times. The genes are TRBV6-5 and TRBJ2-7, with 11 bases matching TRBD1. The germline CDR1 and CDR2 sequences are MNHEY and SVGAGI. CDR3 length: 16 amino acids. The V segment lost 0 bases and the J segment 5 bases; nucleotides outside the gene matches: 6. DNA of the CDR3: TGTGCCAGCAGTTACTCCCGGACAGGGGGCGGACACGAGCAGTACTTC. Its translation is CASSYSRTGGGHEQYF.

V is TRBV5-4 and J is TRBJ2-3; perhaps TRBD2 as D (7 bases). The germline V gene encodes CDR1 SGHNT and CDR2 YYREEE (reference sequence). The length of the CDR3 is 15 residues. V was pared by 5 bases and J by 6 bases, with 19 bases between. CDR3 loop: CASRKTGGLGDTQYF. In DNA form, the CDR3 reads TGTGCCAGCAGGAAGACCGGGGGGCTCGGCGATACGCAGTATTTT.

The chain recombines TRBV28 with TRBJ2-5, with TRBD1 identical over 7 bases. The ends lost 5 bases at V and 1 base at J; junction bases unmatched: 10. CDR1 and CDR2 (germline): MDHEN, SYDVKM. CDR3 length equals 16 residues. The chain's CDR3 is CASSLPISGGQETQYF. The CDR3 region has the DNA TGTGCCAGCAGTCTTCCGATCTCAGGGGGCCAAGAGACCCAGTACTTC.

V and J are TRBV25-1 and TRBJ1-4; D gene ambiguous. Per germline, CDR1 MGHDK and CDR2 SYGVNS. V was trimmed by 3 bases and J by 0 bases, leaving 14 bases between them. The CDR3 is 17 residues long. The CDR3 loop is CASSDRGVHATNEKLFF. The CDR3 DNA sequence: TGTGCCAGCAGTGATCGTGGGGTCCATGCAACTAATGAAAAACTGTTTTTT.

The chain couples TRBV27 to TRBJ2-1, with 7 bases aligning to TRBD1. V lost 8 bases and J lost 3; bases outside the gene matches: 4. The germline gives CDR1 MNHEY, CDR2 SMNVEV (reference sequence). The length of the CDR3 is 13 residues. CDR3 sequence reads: CASRDSFYNEQFF. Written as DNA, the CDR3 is TGTGCCAGCCGGGACAGCTTCTACAATGAGCAGTTCTTC.

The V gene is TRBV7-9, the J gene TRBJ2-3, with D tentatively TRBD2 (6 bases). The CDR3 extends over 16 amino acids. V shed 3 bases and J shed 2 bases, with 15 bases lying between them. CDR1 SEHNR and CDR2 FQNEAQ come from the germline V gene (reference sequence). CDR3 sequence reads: CASSLAGGAVTDTQYF. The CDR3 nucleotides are TGTGCCAGCAGCTTGGCCGGAGGGGCGGTCACAGATACGCAGTATTTT.

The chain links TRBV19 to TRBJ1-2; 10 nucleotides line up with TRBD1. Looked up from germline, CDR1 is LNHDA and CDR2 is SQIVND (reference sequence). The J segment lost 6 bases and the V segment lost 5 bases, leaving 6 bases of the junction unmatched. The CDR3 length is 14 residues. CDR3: CASSQTGGGNGYTF. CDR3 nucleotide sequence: TGTGCCAGTAGTCAGACAGGGGGCGGAAATGGCTACACCTTC.

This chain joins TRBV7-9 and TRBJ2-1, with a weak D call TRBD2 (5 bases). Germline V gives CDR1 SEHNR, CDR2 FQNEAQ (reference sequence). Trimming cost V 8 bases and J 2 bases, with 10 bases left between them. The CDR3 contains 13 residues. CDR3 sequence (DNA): TGTGCCAGCCAAGGAGGCCCCTACAATGAGCAGTTCTTC. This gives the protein CASQGGPYNEQFF.

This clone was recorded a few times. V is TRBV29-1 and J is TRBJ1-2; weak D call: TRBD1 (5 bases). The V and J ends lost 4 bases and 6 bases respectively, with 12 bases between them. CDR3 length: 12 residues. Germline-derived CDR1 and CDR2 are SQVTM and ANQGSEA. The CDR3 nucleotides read TGCAGCGTTGTGGTCCAGGGTCATGGCTACACCTTC. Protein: CSVVVQGHGYTF.

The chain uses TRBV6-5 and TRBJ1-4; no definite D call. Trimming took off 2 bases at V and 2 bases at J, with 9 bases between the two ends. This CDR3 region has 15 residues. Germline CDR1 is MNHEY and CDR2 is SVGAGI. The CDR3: CASSYEADTNEKLFF. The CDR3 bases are TGTGCCAGCAGTTACGAGGCGGATACTAATGAAAAACTGTTTTTT.

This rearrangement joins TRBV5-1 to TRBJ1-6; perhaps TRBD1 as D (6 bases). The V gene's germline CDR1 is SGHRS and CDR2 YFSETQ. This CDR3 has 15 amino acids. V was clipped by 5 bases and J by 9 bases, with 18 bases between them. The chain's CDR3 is CASSPGLGGGSPLHF. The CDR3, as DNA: TGCGCCAGCAGTCCCGGTCTCGGGGGCGGTTCACCCCTCCACTTT.